Following are 3 T cell receptor beta chains from one sample sequenced in a study of OX40 agonist ivuxolimab in advanced cancers. Using immunoSEQ multiplex PCR, the repertoire was profiled, and TCRdb retains in-frame clones only, with some absent. The table includes roughly 61,000 clones, around 90% detected once. The source material was CD4+ or CD8+ T cells sorted from blood, sampled in a trial of the OX40 agonist ivuxolimab. These receptors all come from an adult with an advanced solid tumor such as melanoma, head and neck, liver or kidney cancer.

The rearrangement links TRBV7-2 to TRBJ2-5, with a possible D match to TRBD2 (6 bases). This CDR3 is 16 amino acids long. The germline V and J ends were trimmed by 1 base and 8 bases, with 20 bases remaining between them. CDR1 is SGHTA and CDR2 is FQGNSA in the germline V gene. Here the CDR3 DNA reads TGTGCCAGCAGCTTAGGAACGGGAGTTATTAAGGGTACCCAGTACTTC. It yields the protein CASSLGTGVIKGTQYF. Full variable domain (outside the CDR3, taken from reference TRBV7-2 and TRBJ2-5): GAGVSQSPSNKVTEKGKDVELRCDPISGHTALYWYRQSLGQGLEFLIYFQGNSAPDKSGLPSDRFSAERTGGSVSTLTIQRTQQEDSAVYLCASSLGTGVIKGTQYFGPGTRLLVL.

V is TRBV7-8 and J is TRBJ2-5, with D possibly being TRBD2 (7 bases). V shed 8 bases and J shed 6 bases, with 16 bases lying between them. The CDR3 is 13 amino acids. CDR1 is SGHVS, CDR2 FQNEAQ, per germline. The CDR3 region is CASGGGGQQTQYF. Here the CDR3 DNA reads TGTGCCAGCGGGGGCGGGGGCCAGCAGACCCAGTACTTC.

This clone was detected only a few times. The chain carries TRBV6-1 and TRBJ1-4, with D possibly being TRBD1 (6 bases). The CDR3 loop spans 14 amino acids. Trimming removed 3 bases from V and 3 bases from J, with 8 bases in between. Per the germline V gene, CDR1 is MNHNS and CDR2 is SASEGT. The CDR3 reads CASSDRGSNEKLFF. The DNA for the CDR3 is TGTGCCAGCAGTGACAGGGGATCTAATGAAAAACTGTTTTTT.